This TCR beta chain emerged from a study of blood T cell repertoires in COVID-19. Study-level information: Sites in the United States, Italy and Spain provided acute and convalescent COVID-19 samples. Sources were T cells, B-cell-depleted T cells, or PBMCs; the material itself was cDNA or gDNA.

Original methodology: Nucleated cell counts were estimated from reference gene primer amplification. Method: immunoSEQ multiplex PCR; TCRdb's copy keeps in-frame clones and lacks some. V and J calls and clone size are those listed in that table; D and trimming were worked out from the DNA. The sample holds approximately 52,000 clones, about 90% seen once. V shed 3 bases, J shed 1 base, and the junction held 4 bases outside the gene matches. This CDR3 has 15 residues. Per germline, CDR1 LGHDT and CDR2 YNNKEL (reference sequence). The chain recombines TRBV3-1 (or the pseudogene TRBV3-2) with TRBJ2-5; TRBD2 agrees at 8 bases. Material: peripheral blood. The receptor comes from a human donor in a cohort sampled during active COVID-19. CDR3 nucleotides: TGTGCCAGCAGCCATGCCGGGACTAGCCAAGAGACCCAGTACTTC. Translating gives CASSHAGTSQETQYF.